What follows are 27 T cell receptor beta chains derived from one specimen sequenced in a study of OX40 agonist ivuxolimab in advanced cancers. TCRdb keeps only in-frame clones here, not all; method: immunoSEQ multiplex PCR. In the table there are roughly 60,000 clones, roughly 80% of which are singletons. The sample in question was CD4+ or CD8+ T cells sorted from blood, obtained in a trial of the OX40 agonist ivuxolimab. All receptors derive from an adult with an advanced solid tumor such as melanoma, head and neck, liver or kidney cancer.

The chain has TRBV19 and TRBJ2-7, with TRBD2 matching 12 bases. Germline CDR1 LNHDA, CDR2 SQIVND (reference sequence). CDR3 length: 16 amino acids. V gave up 5 bases and J gave up 0 bases; unmatched junction bases: 5. DNA for the CDR3: TGTGCCAGTAGTCCCCGACTAGCGGGAGCCTCCTACGAGCAGTACTTC. Translated: CASSPRLAGASYEQYF.

The chain recombines TRBV9 with TRBJ2-1, with TRBD2 matching over 10 bases. V lost 0 bases and J lost 7; bases outside the gene matches: 4. The CDR3 runs 15 residues. Germline CDR1 is SGDLS and CDR2 is YYNGEE. This CDR3 reads CASSVAPTSGNEQFF. The CDR3 region has the DNA TGTGCCAGCAGCGTAGCTCCGACTAGCGGGAATGAGCAGTTCTTC.

V gene TRBV19 combines with J gene TRBJ2-7; 10 bases map to TRBD1. There are 14 residues in the CDR3. Germline CDR1 reads LNHDA; CDR2 reads SQIVND (reference sequence). J lost 5 bases, V lost 7 bases, and 8 bases had no gene match. CDR3 region: CASNPGQGSDEQYF. DNA of the CDR3: TGTGCCAGTAACCCGGGACAGGGGTCCGACGAGCAGTACTTC.

The V gene is TRBV6-1, the J gene TRBJ2-5, with D unclear. The J call may be incorrect, as the DNA end agrees better with TRBJ2-7. This CDR3 is 15 amino acids long. The germline V gene encodes CDR1 MNHNS and CDR2 SASEGT. The CDR3 DNA sequence: TGTGCCAGCAGTGAAATGGCACAAGTCGGGTACGAGCAGTACTTC. Its translation: CASSEMAQVGYEQYF.

CDR3 coding DNA: TGTGCCAGCACGCCAAGAGGGAGGAGCACAGATACGCAGTATTTT. Amino acid sequence: CASTPRGRSTDTQYF. V and J are TRBV27 and TRBJ2-3; D perhaps matches TRBD2 (6 bases). Per the germline V gene, CDR1 is MNHEY and CDR2 is SMNVEV (reference sequence). With 7 bases removed from V and 0 bases from J, the gap between germline ends came to 14 bases. The CDR3 runs to 15 residues.

The gene calls are TRBV11-3 and TRBJ1-1; 12 positions agree with TRBD1. The V segment lost 0 bases and the J segment 1 base; nucleotides outside the gene matches: 6. This CDR3 has 18 residues. Germline CDR1 is SGHNT and CDR2 is YENEEA. The CDR3 DNA reads as TGTGCCAGCAGCTTAGAGCCCGGGACAGGGGGCAAGAACACTGAAGCTTTCTTT. This sequence encodes CASSLEPGTGGKNTEAFF.

This chain links TRBV14 with TRBJ2-2, with D uncertain. The CDR3 has 15 amino acids. V lost 1 base and J 2 bases, leaving 8 bases between the germline ends. Per germline, CDR1 SGHDN and CDR2 FVKESK. The CDR3: CASSQGSLNTGELFF. CDR3 coding DNA: TGTGCCAGCAGCCAAGGGAGCCTAAACACCGGGGAGCTGTTTTTT.

V is TRBV9 and J is TRBJ1-6; perhaps TRBD1 as D (6 bases). The CDR3 contains 20 residues. Germline values: CDR1 SGDLS, CDR2 YYNGEE. Deletions cut 4 bases from V and 9 bases from J, with 32 bases between. The CDR3: CASSTTSGEGGTLKGSPLHF. For the CDR3, the DNA is TGTGCCAGCAGCACAACCTCAGGGGAAGGGGGAACACTTAAAGGTTCACCCCTCCACTTT.

The rearrangement joins TRBV11-2 to TRBJ2-7, with D tentatively TRBD1 (5 bases). The V gene's germline CDR1 is SGHAT and CDR2 FQNNGV. This CDR3 contains 14 residues. V was cut by 5 bases and J by 1 base, with 12 bases left in between. The CDR3 here is CASSTNQGSYEQYF. CDR3 DNA sequence: TGTGCCAGCAGCACGAATCAGGGTTCCTACGAGCAGTACTTC.

This clone was found once. The chain has TRBV6-4 and TRBJ2-2; D gene uncertain. There are 11 residues in the CDR3. Germline CDR1 MRHNA, CDR2 SNTAGT. Trimming shortened V by 2 bases and J by 8 bases, and 3 bases separated the two germline ends. The CDR3 loop reads CASSDGGELFF. The CDR3 coding sequence is TGTGCCAGCAGTGACGGAGGGGAGCTGTTTTTT.

The chain couples TRBV7-4 to TRBJ2-3; 7 bases match TRBD2. This CDR3 is built from 18 residues. The junction had 14 bases not matched to a gene; V was cut back by 5 bases and J by 0 bases. The V gene's germline CDR1 is SGHVT and CDR2 SQSDAQ. The CDR3 here is CASSTRLATPTSTDTQYF. In DNA form, the CDR3 reads TGTGCCAGCAGCACCAGACTAGCTACTCCTACTAGCACAGATACGCAGTATTTT.

The CDR3 is CASSGSPRQGRTVNGYTF. In nucleotides, the CDR3 is TGCGCCAGCAGTGGTAGTCCCCGGCAGGGGCGCACGGTGAATGGCTACACCTTC. The chain links TRBV10-2 to TRBJ1-2; D is perhaps TRBD1 (6 bases). The CDR3 is made up of 18 amino acids. V was cut by 4 bases and J by 6 bases, with 27 bases left in between. Germline-derived CDR1 and CDR2 are WSHSY and SAAADI.

The rearrangement joins TRBV10-2 to TRBJ2-1, with TRBD1 matching 11 bases. Germline V lookup: CDR1 WSHSY, CDR2 SAAADI. The CDR3 has 15 amino acids. J lost 6 bases, V lost 4 bases, and 5 bases had no gene match. CDR3 nucleotides: TGCGCCAGCAGTGCCTTTGGGACAGGGGGCAATGAGCAGTTCTTC. Encoded protein: CASSAFGTGGNEQFF.

V usage is TRBV19 and J usage is TRBJ2-7, with 11 bases lining up with TRBD2. Looked up from germline, CDR1 is LNHDA and CDR2 is SQIVND (reference sequence). CDR3 length: 17 residues. After removal of 6 bases from V and 1 base from J, the junction contained 11 bases not matched to a gene. The CDR3 region is CASSRGYASGRSYEQYF. The CDR3 nucleotides read TGTGCCAGTAGCCGCGGCTACGCTAGCGGGAGGTCCTACGAGCAGTACTTC.

V and J are TRBV5-4 and TRBJ1-3, with D perhaps matching TRBD1 (5 bases). Germline V gene lookup returns CDR1 SGHNT and CDR2 YYREEE (reference sequence). The CDR3 loop spans 15 amino acids. Trimming cost V 0 bases and J 3 bases, with 10 bases left between them. The CDR3 DNA is TGTGCCAGCAGCTTGGTACAGGCGGGTGGAAACACCATATATTTT. It codes for CASSLVQAGGNTIYF.

The chain has TRBV7-3 and TRBJ2-1, with no clear D. Trimming took 4 bases from V and 7 from J, leaving 8 bases between them. The CDR3 covers 12 residues. Germline V lookup: CDR1 SGHTA, CDR2 FQGTGA. CDR3 sequence (DNA): TGTGCCAGCAGCTCTGCCGGGAATGAGCAGTTCTTC. Protein: CASSSAGNEQFF.

The chain joins TRBV18 to TRBJ2-3; 10 bases map to TRBD2. The germline gives CDR1 KGHSH, CDR2 LQKENI. The CDR3 loop spans 20 amino acids. Trimming at V came to 1 base and at J to 5 bases, leaving 18 bases not matched to a gene. The CDR3 is CASSPQGGLAGAPGGDTQYF. The CDR3 nucleotides read TGTGCCAGCTCACCACAAGGGGGCCTAGCGGGGGCTCCAGGTGGAGATACGCAGTATTTT.

The rearrangement links TRBV2 to TRBJ2-5; D remains ambiguous. V lost 7 bases and J lost 0, with 12 bases in between. This CDR3 has 14 amino acids. CDR1 is SNHLY, CDR2 FYNNEI, per germline. The CDR3, as DNA: TGTGCCAGCAAGAACTCAGAGTACCAAGAGACCCAGTACTTC. Translation gives CASKNSEYQETQYF. Combining the CDR3 with reference TRBV2 and TRBJ2-5 gives the whole variable domain EPEVTQTPSHQVTQMGQEVILRCVPISNHLYFYWYRQILGQKVEFLVSFYNNEISEKSEIFDDQFSVERPDGSNFTLKIRSTKLEDSAMYFCASKNSEYQETQYFGPGTRLLVL.

The genes are TRBV25-1 and TRBJ2-3, with 7 bases fitting TRBD1. V shed 6 bases, J shed 0 bases, and the junction held 9 bases outside the gene matches. The germline gives CDR1 MGHDK, CDR2 SYGVNS. The CDR3 is 16 amino acids. In nucleotides, the CDR3 is TGTGCCAGCAGCGCCCTGGGACAGTCAAGCACAGATACGCAGTATTTT. This encodes CASSALGQSSTDTQYF. Together with reference TRBV25-1 and TRBJ2-3, the CDR3 gives the full variable domain: EADIYQTPRYLVIGTGKKITLECSQTMGHDKMYWYQQDPGMELHLIHYSYGVNSTEKGDLSSESTVSRIRTEHFPLTLESARPSHTSQYLCASSALGQSSTDTQYFGPGTRLTVL.

V and J are TRBV18 and TRBJ1-5; TRBD1 matches at 9 bases. V was clipped by 1 base and J by 6 bases; unmatched bases: 4. CDR3 length: 15 amino acids. The germline V gene encodes CDR1 KGHSH and CDR2 LQKENI. The CDR3: CASSPRGTGRQPQHF. The CDR3 DNA follows: TGTGCCAGCTCACCACGTGGGACAGGGCGTCAGCCCCAGCATTTT.

The chain links TRBV6-1 to TRBJ2-7; D unclear. The CDR3 totals 14 residues. The V and J ends lost 0 bases and 3 bases respectively, with 9 bases between them. CDR1 is MNHNS, CDR2 SASEGT, per germline. The CDR3 DNA reads as TGTGCCAGCAGTGAAGCATGGCCTCTCTACGAGCAGTACTTC. This codes for CASSEAWPLYEQYF.

The chain recombines TRBV30 with TRBJ1-1, with D unresolved. Germline loops: CDR1 GTSNPN, CDR2 SVGIG (reference sequence). This CDR3 has 12 amino acids. V gave up 3 bases and J gave up 6 bases, with 11 bases separating them. CDR3 nucleotides: TGTGCCTGGAGCGGGGTAGGACCTGAAGCTTTCTTT. Translating gives CAWSGVGPEAFF.

The rearrangement links TRBV20-1 to TRBJ1-1, with D uncertain. V was cut by 0 bases and J by 8 bases, with 7 bases left in between. This CDR3 contains 11 residues. Germline CDR1 DFQATT, CDR2 SNEGSKA (reference sequence). The CDR3 region has the DNA TGCAGTGCTAGAGATCATCCAGAAGCTTTCTTT. Translating gives CSARDHPEAFF.

The chain is built from TRBV7-2 and TRBJ2-3; 7 positions agree with TRBD2. This CDR3 spans 15 amino acids. Trimming cost V 2 bases and J 2 bases; bases outside gene matches: 4. Per the germline V gene, CDR1 is SGHTA and CDR2 is FQGNSA. The CDR3 loop is CASSLLAGSTDTQYF. Here the CDR3 DNA reads TGTGCCAGCAGCTTATTAGCGGGTTCCACAGATACGCAGTATTTT.

The chain recombines TRBV27 with TRBJ1-1; D might be TRBD1 (6 bases). The CDR3 runs to 13 residues. Germline CDR1 MNHEY, CDR2 SMNVEV (reference sequence). Trimming removed 1 base from V and 11 bases from J, with 14 bases in between. CDR3: CASSLLGGGPAFF. The DNA for the CDR3 is TGTGCCAGCAGTTTATTAGGTGGGGGGCCGGCTTTCTTT.

The J gene is TRBJ2-2, the V gene TRBV11-3; D ambiguous. Germline V CDR1 and CDR2: SGHNT, YENEEA. CDR3 size: 12 residues. Trimming removed 5 bases at V and 6 bases at J, with 7 bases between. The chain's CDR3 is CASSQGPGELFF. CDR3 DNA: TGTGCCAGCAGCCAAGGTCCCGGGGAGCTGTTTTTT.

The J gene is TRBJ2-1, the V gene TRBV27, with D perhaps TRBD1 (6 bases). The CDR3 is 17 residues long. V lost 1 base to trimming and J lost 7 bases, with 20 bases between them. The germline gives CDR1 MNHEY, CDR2 SMNVEV (reference sequence). CDR3 protein: CASSLFYGQPLANEQFF. The CDR3 DNA sequence: TGTGCCAGCAGTTTATTCTACGGACAGCCCCTCGCAAATGAGCAGTTCTTC.